The 20 T cell receptor beta chains presented below share a single source sample, sequenced in a study of blood T cells in healthy people across ages. The authors ran a second PCR of 7 to 11 cycles using a sample-barcoded 5' primer and a J-beta primer mix. TCRdb redid the calling of the 5' RACE reads with MiXCR, one entry per CDR3 protein. Of hundreds of thousands of distinct CDR3 sequences listed, roughly 26% are singletons. Sequenced input: blood. These receptors all stem from a woman aged 70-85 years in good health.

V and J are TRBV4-1 and TRBJ1-6; no clear D. The V and J ends lost 0 bases and 8 bases respectively, with 11 bases between them. The germline gives CDR1 MGHRA, CDR2 YSYEKL. The CDR3 totals 15 residues. The CDR3 reads CASSQDPASYSPLHF. The CDR3 region has the DNA TGCGCCAGCAGCCAAGATCCGGCCAGTTATTCACCCCTCCACTTT.

The V gene is TRBV7-3, the J gene TRBJ2-5; tentative D call: TRBD2 (5 bases). The J call is in doubt because the DNA end fits TRBJ2-1 better. Per germline, CDR1 SGHTA and CDR2 FQGTGA. The CDR3 is 13 amino acids. CDR3 in amino acids: CASSLTSGGRQFF. The CDR3, as DNA: TGTGCCAGCAGCTTAACATCGGGTGGGAGGCAGTTCTTC.

As concerns this clonotype: One junction end disagrees with the germline gene, perhaps due to a read error. The CDR3 region is CAGRQTQYF. The CDR3 DNA reads TGCGCCGGCAGGCAGACCCAGTACTTC. This rearrangement joins TRBV4-3 to TRBJ2-5; D is unresolved. Germline CDR1 is LGHNA and CDR2 is YSLEER. The CDR3 extends over 9 amino acids.

This chain joins TRBV7-2 and TRBJ1-2, with D maybe TRBD1 (6 bases). CDR1 and CDR2 (germline): SGHTA, FQGNSA. This CDR3 has 14 residues. Trimming stripped 5 bases from V and 2 bases from J, with 12 bases between. CDR3 nucleotide sequence: TGTGCCAGCAGCCATGGACAGTTAAACTATGGCTACACCTTC. Protein sequence: CASSHGQLNYGYTF.

The chain links TRBV7-8 to TRBJ2-5; TRBD1 aligns across 10 bases. CDR1 SGHVS and CDR2 FQNEAQ come from the germline V gene. CDR3 length: 16 amino acids. The trim removed 5 bases at V and 4 bases at J, leaving 10 bases unmatched. The chain's CDR3 is CASSHLTGGSRETQYF. The CDR3 nucleotides read TGTGCCAGCAGCCACCTGACAGGGGGCTCGCGAGAGACCCAGTACTTC.

The CDR3 DNA reads TGTGCCAGCAGTTTGACGGGGACTAGCGGTCGGGCCCAGTACTTC. Protein: CASSLTGTSGRAQYF. The J gene is TRBJ2-5, the V gene TRBV6-6, with 11 bases aligning to TRBD2. The V gene's germline CDR1 is MNHNY and CDR2 SVGAGI (reference sequence). CDR3 length equals 15 residues. V lost 4 bases, J lost 9 bases, and 10 bases stayed unmatched.

The genes are TRBV4-2 and TRBJ1-5, with 9 bases aligning to TRBD1. The length of the CDR3 is 14 residues. Germline CDR1 LGHNA, CDR2 YNFKEQ. J was trimmed by 8 bases and V by 3 bases; bases with no gene match: 5. The CDR3 is CASSQGTGIEPQHF. In nucleotides, the CDR3 is TGTGCCAGCAGCCAGGGGACAGGGATTGAGCCCCAGCATTTT.

CDR3 nucleotides: TGTGCCAGCAGCTTACTGCGGGGGGCCGGGGAGACCCAGTACTTC. This gives the protein CASSLLRGAGETQYF. The chain couples TRBV7-9 to TRBJ2-5; 8 positions match TRBD2. Germline V gene data show CDR1 as SEHNR and CDR2 as FQNEAQ (reference sequence). The CDR3 extends over 15 amino acids. The V segment lost 2 bases and the J segment 5 bases; nucleotides outside the gene matches: 7.

As to this clonotype: It may be a read error: a sequence one base away is much more abundant. The chain carries TRBV10-3 and TRBJ2-5, with D possibly TRBD1 on 5 matching bases. CDR1 and CDR2 (germline): ENHRY, SYGVKD. Trimming left V 3 bases short and J 5 bases short, with 7 bases between. This CDR3 region has 12 residues. The CDR3 bases are TGTGCCATCAGTGAAGGGGTTGAGACCCAGTACTTC. The encoded protein is CAISEGVETQYF.

The chain combines TRBV5-1 with TRBJ2-5; D may be TRBD2 (6 bases). This CDR3 is built from 15 residues. Trimming removed 0 bases from V and 6 bases from J, with 15 bases in between. The germline V gene encodes CDR1 SGHRS and CDR2 YFSETQ. CDR3: CASSLALSGLKTQYF. For the CDR3, the DNA is TGCGCCAGCAGCTTGGCCTTGAGCGGGCTAAAGACCCAGTACTTC. The entire variable domain, with the rest obtained from reference TRBV5-1 and TRBJ2-5, is as follows: KAGVTQTPRYLIKTRGQQVTLSCSPISGHRSVSWYQQTPGQGLQFLFEYFSETQRNKGNFPGRFSGRQFSNSRSEMNVSTLELGDSALYLCASSLALSGLKTQYFGPGTRLLVL.

This rearrangement joins TRBV29-1 to TRBJ1-2, with D perhaps matching TRBD1 (5 bases). Germline CDR1 is SQVTM and CDR2 is ANQGSEA. V gave up 3 bases and J gave up 0 bases, with 11 bases separating them. The CDR3 has 14 residues. CDR3 coding DNA: TGCAGCGTTGAGTTGCGGGGACCTAACTATGGCTACACCTTC. Amino acids: CSVELRGPNYGYTF.

This clonotype has only a few counts. This rearrangement joins TRBV7-2 to TRBJ1-3, with 9 nucleotides matching TRBD1. Germline V lookup: CDR1 SGHTA, CDR2 FQGNSA. The CDR3 has 15 amino acids. The V gene end was trimmed by 3 bases and the J gene end by 4 bases; junction bases not matched to a gene: 4. CDR3 amino acids: CASSLGGTGGNTIYF. CDR3 nucleotide sequence: TGTGCCAGCAGCTTGGGCGGGACAGGGGGAAACACCATATATTTT.

This clonotype has more than one count but fewer than ten. V gene TRBV18 combines with J gene TRBJ2-1; TRBD1 might be the D (5 bases). Between the trimmed V and J ends, which lost 6 bases and 8 bases, there was a span of 17 bases. CDR1 and CDR2 (germline): KGHSH, LQKENI. The CDR3 is 14 residues long. CDR3 sequence reads: CASSSWTKGDEQFF. Written as DNA, the CDR3 is TGTGCCAGCTCGTCTTGGACAAAAGGCGATGAGCAGTTCTTC.

This clonotype has at least ten counts. This chain links TRBV20-1 with TRBJ2-5; perhaps TRBD1 as D (6 bases). Per germline, CDR1 DFQATT and CDR2 SNEGSKA (reference sequence). CDR3 length: 14 residues. V shed 4 bases and J shed 5 bases, with 17 bases lying between them. CDR3 sequence (DNA): TGCAGTGCTACCAGATCGTCGCAGGGGGAGACCCAGTACTTC. Its translation is CSATRSSQGETQYF.

This chain links TRBV15 with TRBJ1-3; D uncertain. The CDR3 length is 16 residues. V lost 1 base and J lost 2, with 12 bases in between. Germline V gene lookup returns CDR1 LNHNV and CDR2 YYDKDF (reference sequence). The CDR3 DNA sequence: TGTGCCACCAGCAGAGTCACGGTGGGGACTGGAAACACCATATATTTT. Translating it yields CATSRVTVGTGNTIYF.

This clonotype occurred many times. The chain is built from TRBV20-1 and TRBJ2-1; 12 bases are shared with TRBD2. The germline V gene has CDR1 DFQATT and CDR2 SNEGSKA (reference sequence). Trimming at V came to 5 bases and at J to 8 bases, leaving 13 bases not matched to a gene. This CDR3 has 16 residues. The CDR3 loop is CSADRGASGRAYEQFF. The CDR3 DNA reads as TGCAGTGCTGACCGAGGGGCTAGCGGGAGGGCCTATGAGCAGTTCTTC.

The chain has TRBV5-1 and TRBJ2-3, with 9 nucleotides matching TRBD2. From germline, CDR1 is SGHRS and CDR2 YFSETQ. The CDR3 is 17 amino acids. The trim removed 0 bases at V and 4 bases at J, leaving 9 bases unmatched. The CDR3 loop is CASSLDPGLAGADTQYF. The CDR3 bases are TGCGCCAGCAGCTTGGATCCGGGACTAGCAGGCGCAGATACGCAGTATTTT.

The rearrangement joins TRBV28 to TRBJ1-1; D remains ambiguous. The V end was cut by 8 bases, the J end by 0 bases, with 10 bases between. The length of the CDR3 is 13 residues. The V gene's germline CDR1 is MDHEN and CDR2 SYDVKM. CDR3 DNA: TGTGCCAGCTTGCAAATTCTGAACACTGAAGCTTTCTTT. It yields the protein CASLQILNTEAFF.

This clonotype showed up just a few times. J is TRBJ2-1 and V is TRBV29-1, with 14 bases matching TRBD2. The CDR3 covers 17 residues. Germline lookup yields CDR1 SQVTM and CDR2 ANQGSEA. Unmatched junction bases numbered 6, after V lost 5 bases and J lost 0 bases. The chain's CDR3 is CSVTGGLAGVSYNEQFF. The CDR3 DNA reads TGCAGCGTTACAGGGGGACTAGCGGGAGTCTCCTACAATGAGCAGTTCTTC.

The table lists this clonotype with a few counts. The junction shows a germline mismatch at one end, possibly a read error. This sequence joins TRBV18 and TRBJ2-7, with 8 bases fitting TRBD1. Germline lookup yields CDR1 KGHSH and CDR2 LQKENI. The CDR3 is made up of 16 amino acids. Here the CDR3 reads CASSPLIGTGDYKQYF. The CDR3 DNA sequence: TGTGCCAGCTCACCACTCATCGGGACAGGAGACTACAAGCAGTACTTC.